This T cell receptor (beta chain) was observed in a study of OX40 agonist ivuxolimab in advanced cancers. Study-wide background: People who had prior anti-PD-1, anti-PD-L1 or anti-CTLA-4 therapy could take part, and under 45% had some. Study-wide findings and caveats: It was not determined which antigens were specifically recognized by the peripheral T cells that had undergone clonal expansion. Researchers report that CD8+ T cells had, on average, more expanded clones than CD4+.

Autoimmune disease history or systemic immunosuppression led to patient exclusion. To note about this clone: Its antigen is as yet unknown.

Profiling relied on immunoSEQ multiplex PCR, and the TCRdb table lists in-frame clones only, not all of them. The table shows around 46,000 clones, with more than 70% occurring only once. CDR1 is SEHNR and CDR2 is FQNEAQ in the germline V gene (reference sequence). The CDR3 covers 12 residues. V lost 7 bases and J 5 bases, leaving 11 bases between the germline ends. The specimen was CD4+ or CD8+ T cells sorted from blood, collected in a trial of the OX40 agonist ivuxolimab. This TCR derives from an adult with an advanced solid tumor such as melanoma, head and neck, liver or kidney cancer. V gene TRBV7-9 combines with J gene TRBJ2-5; no definite D call. CDR3 region: CASNPGRETQYF. In nucleotides, the CDR3 is TGTGCCAGCAATCCGGGCAGGGAGACCCAGTACTTC. Supplemented by reference TRBV7-9 and TRBJ2-5, the full variable domain reads DTGVSQNPRHKITKRGQNVTFRCDPISEHNRLYWYRQTLGQGPEFLTYFQNEAQLEKSRLLSDRFSAERPKGSFSTLEIQRTEQGDSAMYLCASNPGRETQYFGPGTRLLVL.